This is a list of T cell receptor beta chains from one sample in a study of regulatory T cells in long-lasting Graves disease. One entry per CDR3 protein results from TCRdb running MiXCR on the multiplex PCR reads. The data show some 450,000 distinct CDR3 sequences, about a quarter seen once. The sequencing here drew on peripheral blood mononuclear cells (PBMCs), taken when the disease was refractory, from a patient treated with antithyroid drugs. These receptors were collected from a female donor with Graves disease. Both conserved end residues are part of each CDR3. D genes are given only for firm matches. The size field is filled for only some rows; it gives once, few, many or a size class.

d_call: NA
clone_size: NA
j_call: TRBJ2-3
v_call: TRBV11-2
cdr3_aa: CASSPGSRSTDTQYF
cdr3_nt: TGTGCCAGCAGCCCTGGCAGCCGAAGCACAGATACGCAGTATTTT

d_call: NA
clone_size: NA
j_call: TRBJ1-2
v_call: TRBV10-3
cdr3_aa: CAISEGEGYTF
cdr3_nt: TGTGCCATCAGTGAAGGGGAGGGCTACACCTTC

d_call: NA
clone_size: few
j_call: TRBJ2-7
v_call: TRBV19
cdr3_aa: CASSRGDTNYEQYF
cdr3_nt: TGTGCCAGTAGTAGAGGGGACACCAACTACGAGCAGTACTTC

d_call: TRBD1
clone_size: NA
j_call: TRBJ1-2
v_call: TRBV7-2
cdr3_aa: CASSTRTGGADGYTF
cdr3_nt: TGTGCCAGCAGCACACGGACAGGGGGCGCGGATGGCTACACCTTC

d_call: TRBD2
clone_size: few
j_call: TRBJ2-2
v_call: TRBV5-1
cdr3_aa: CASSFNPSGRTGELFF
cdr3_nt: TGCGCCAGCAGCTTCAATCCTAGCGGTCGGACCGGGGAGCTGTTTTTT

d_call: TRBD1
clone_size: NA
j_call: TRBJ2-1
v_call: TRBV7-9
cdr3_aa: CASTIQGSSYNEQFF
cdr3_nt: TGTGCCAGCACCATACAGGGGTCCTCCTACAATGAGCAGTTCTTC

d_call: TRBD1
clone_size: few
j_call: TRBJ1-1
v_call: TRBV3-1
cdr3_aa: CASTNTAGGTEAFF
cdr3_nt: TGTGCCAGCACTAATACTGCAGGGGGCACTGAAGCTTTCTTT

d_call: TRBD1
clone_size: few
j_call: TRBJ1-1
v_call: TRBV28
cdr3_aa: CASSLFNRGDTEAFF
cdr3_nt: TGTGCCAGCAGTTTATTTAACAGGGGGGACACTGAAGCTTTCTTT

d_call: NA
clone_size: few
j_call: TRBJ2-2
v_call: TRBV4-3
cdr3_aa: CASSQVGVPRGTNTGELFF
cdr3_nt: TGCGCCAGCAGCCAAGTCGGGGTACCTAGAGGGACGAACACCGGGGAGCTGTTTTTT

d_call: NA
clone_size: many
j_call: TRBJ1-1
v_call: TRBV28
cdr3_aa: CASSLLTVRRGKNTEAFF
cdr3_nt: TGTGCCAGCAGTTTACTGACCGTGCGACGGGGCAAGAACACTGAAGCTTTCTTT

d_call: NA
clone_size: many
j_call: TRBJ1-1
v_call: TRBV30
cdr3_aa: CAWRMDWNTEAFF
cdr3_nt: TGTGCCTGGAGAATGGATTGGAACACTGAAGCTTTCTTT

d_call: NA
clone_size: NA
j_call: TRBJ1-1
v_call: TRBV6-2/TRBV6-3
cdr3_aa: CASSIGQSNTEAFF
cdr3_nt: TGTGCCAGCAGTATAGGACAGTCGAACACTGAAGCTTTCTTT

d_call: TRBD2
clone_size: NA
j_call: TRBJ2-7
v_call: TRBV7-6
cdr3_aa: CASSPESGISSYEQYF
cdr3_nt: TGTGCCAGCAGTCCAGAGAGCGGGATTAGCTCCTACGAGCAGTACTTC

d_call: NA
clone_size: many
j_call: TRBJ2-7
v_call: TRBV7-2
cdr3_aa: CASSSQGISYEQYF
cdr3_nt: TGTGCCAGCAGCTCACAGGGTATCTCCTACGAGCAGTACTTC

d_call: NA
clone_size: few
j_call: TRBJ2-7
v_call: TRBV28
cdr3_aa: CASSPPVDLHEQYF
cdr3_nt: TGTGCCAGCAGTCCTCCAGTAGATCTCCACGAGCAGTACTTC

d_call: TRBD1
clone_size: NA
j_call: TRBJ1-1
v_call: TRBV6-1
cdr3_aa: CASTQPGGVNTEAFF
cdr3_nt: TGTGCCAGCACCCAGCCAGGGGGGGTGAACACTGAAGCTTTCTTT

d_call: NA
clone_size: many
j_call: TRBJ1-1
v_call: TRBV12-3/TRBV12-4
cdr3_aa: CASSPDIPEAFF
cdr3_nt: TGTGCCAGCAGTCCCGATATCCCTGAAGCTTTCTTT

d_call: NA
clone_size: NA
j_call: TRBJ1-1
v_call: TRBV30
cdr3_aa: CAWSGDLRNTEAFF
cdr3_nt: TGTGCCTGGAGTGGGGACCTGAGGAACACTGAAGCTTTCTTT

d_call: NA
clone_size: NA
j_call: TRBJ1-3
v_call: TRBV12-3/TRBV12-4
cdr3_aa: CASHNWGGGNTIYF
cdr3_nt: TGTGCCAGCCACAACTGGGGGGGGGGAAACACCATATATTTT

d_call: NA
clone_size: NA
j_call: TRBJ1-5
v_call: TRBV30
cdr3_aa: CAWSEQGLNQPQHF
cdr3_nt: TGTGCCTGGAGTGAACAGGGACTTAATCAGCCCCAGCATTTT

d_call: TRBD1
clone_size: few
j_call: TRBJ1-6
v_call: TRBV19
cdr3_aa: CASSTTGQGYNSPLHF
cdr3_nt: TGTGCCAGTAGTACAACCGGACAGGGGTATAATTCACCCCTCCACTTT

d_call: NA
clone_size: NA
j_call: TRBJ2-7
v_call: TRBV6-1
cdr3_aa: CASRASGTEPYGQYF
cdr3_nt: TGTGCCAGCAGGGCCTCTGGCACGGAACCTTACGGGCAGTACTTC

d_call: NA
clone_size: many
j_call: TRBJ1-5
v_call: TRBV28
cdr3_aa: CASSLWGRSNNQPQHF
cdr3_nt: TGTGCCAGCAGTTTATGGGGTCGGTCCAATAATCAGCCCCAGCATTTT

d_call: TRBD2
clone_size: NA
j_call: TRBJ2-7
v_call: TRBV20-1
cdr3_aa: CSALTSGKVDEQYF
cdr3_nt: TGCAGTGCCTTGACTAGCGGGAAGGTCGACGAGCAGTACTTC

d_call: TRBD1
clone_size: NA
j_call: TRBJ2-3
v_call: TRBV18
cdr3_aa: CASSPGTVSDTQYF
cdr3_nt: TGTGCCAGCTCACCAGGGACAGTATCAGATACGCAGTATTTT

d_call: TRBD1
clone_size: NA
j_call: TRBJ1-1
v_call: TRBV6-2/TRBV6-3
cdr3_aa: CASSYFRPGQGNTEAFF
cdr3_nt: TGTGCCAGCAGTTACTTCCGACCGGGACAGGGAAACACTGAAGCTTTCTTT

d_call: NA
clone_size: many
j_call: TRBJ1-1
v_call: TRBV5-1
cdr3_aa: CASSYQRNTEAFF
cdr3_nt: TGTGCCAGCAGTTACCAGAGGAACACTGAAGCTTTCTTT

d_call: NA
clone_size: NA
j_call: TRBJ2-6
v_call: TRBV5-4
cdr3_aa: CASSRGTLSGANVLTF
cdr3_nt: TGTGCCAGCAGCAGAGGGACCCTCTCTGGGGCCAACGTCCTGACTTTC

d_call: NA
clone_size: few
j_call: TRBJ1-5
v_call: TRBV28
cdr3_aa: CASQKDSSGPQHF
cdr3_nt: TGTGCCAGCCAAAAGGACAGTTCAGGGCCCCAGCATTTT

d_call: NA
clone_size: many
j_call: TRBJ1-4
v_call: TRBV28
cdr3_aa: CASTSRQRTNEKLFF
cdr3_nt: TGTGCCAGCACTTCCAGACAGCGGACAAATGAAAAACTGTTTTTT

d_call: NA
clone_size: NA
j_call: TRBJ2-7
v_call: TRBV30
cdr3_aa: CAWSEQGEQYF
cdr3_nt: TGTGCCTGGAGTGAACAGGGAGAGCAGTACTTC

d_call: NA
clone_size: NA
j_call: TRBJ2-2
v_call: TRBV6-5
cdr3_aa: CASSYSAISYTGELFF
cdr3_nt: TGTGCCAGCAGTTACTCGGCTATATCCTACACCGGGGAGCTGTTTTTT

d_call: NA
clone_size: NA
j_call: TRBJ2-2
v_call: TRBV7-6
cdr3_aa: CASSLVSGRGELFF
cdr3_nt: TGTGCCAGCAGCTTAGTCTCGGGCAGAGGGGAGCTGTTTTTT

d_call: TRBD1
clone_size: NA
j_call: TRBJ2-7
v_call: TRBV18
cdr3_aa: CASSHRGQNEQYF
cdr3_nt: TGTGCCAGCTCACACAGGGGGCAGAACGAGCAGTACTTC

d_call: TRBD1
clone_size: few
j_call: TRBJ1-2
v_call: TRBV12-3/TRBV12-4
cdr3_aa: CASSFRLGTGRGGGYTF
cdr3_nt: TGTGCCAGCAGTTTTCGACTTGGGACAGGGCGTGGAGGGGGCTACACCTTC

d_call: NA
clone_size: NA
j_call: TRBJ1-1
v_call: TRBV7-9
cdr3_aa: CASSLGVETEAFF
cdr3_nt: TGTGCCAGCAGCTTAGGAGTCGAGACTGAAGCTTTCTTT